The T cell receptor beta chain under discussion was sequenced for a study of cytomegalovirus exposure and HLA in healthy donors. Overall study results and limits: Associated with cytomegalovirus, according to the listing, were some 150 TCR beta chains. A later analysis reportedly found that, within productive TCRs, an Asian-associated ancestry cluster had fewer N-insertions than the mean observed across the roughly 700 donors. A missense variant in DCLRE1C was later tied to TCR beta V- and J-gene trimming.

The PCR employed 60 Vbeta primers together with 13 Jbeta primers. This table comes from immunoSEQ multiplex PCR, and its TCRdb copy is limited to in-frame clones, with some not included. Of 100,000 to 150,000 clones detected, around 83% appear once; the ten largest clones hold roughly 1.2%. This clone was observed a single time. Its target is unknown. The germline CDR1 and CDR2 sequences are MGHRA and YSYEKL. The V and J ends lost 0 bases and 7 bases respectively, with 10 bases between them. This CDR3 is built from 13 residues. The source is a girl aged 2-10 years in good health and CMV-seronegative. The rearrangement joins TRBV4-1 to TRBJ2-7; D is perhaps TRBD1 (6 bases). What was sequenced was PBMCs. The CDR3 reads CASSQDEGGEQYF. The DNA for the CDR3 is TGCGCCAGCAGCCAAGACGAAGGGGGAGAGCAGTACTTC.